This T cell receptor (beta chain) was sequenced for a study of CD4 T cells in relation to SARS-CoV-2 and coronaviruses. Notes on the study in general: Samples before the pandemic and after infection were not matched within any donor.

As concerns this clone: Its target is not known.

Naive and memory CD4+ T cell DNA was deep-sequenced without culture. Libraries were prepared by immunoSEQ multiplex PCR; TCRdb keeps only in-frame clonotypes and omits some of them. The sample holds tens of thousands of clones, 70% to 90% seen once. The CDR3 covers 16 residues. The germline V gene encodes CDR1 SGHRS and CDR2 YFSETQ. The V and J ends lost 4 bases and 0 bases respectively, with 14 bases between them. Sequenced input: memory CD4+ T cells from PBMCs. The sequence was collected from an adult with COVID-19. The chain employs TRBV5-1 and TRBJ1-3; D gene uncertain. CDR3 in amino acids: CASSRSPSTSGNTIYF. In DNA, the CDR3 is TGCGCCAGCAGCCGCTCCCCTAGCACCTCTGGAAACACCATATATTTT.